This T cell receptor beta chain was found in a study of glioma-infiltrating T cells after dendritic cell vaccination. About the research overall: Dendritic cell vaccination trial patients had either newly diagnosed or recurrent glioblastoma. Three intradermal dendritic cell vaccine injections were given every two weeks.

PBMC sampling occurred before vaccination, two weeks after the third dose, and at progression. The primer mix had 60 V beta and 13 J beta primers. Here immunoSEQ multiplex PCR was the method, and the copy in TCRdb shows in-frame clones only, minus some. The table includes about 99,000 clones, 75% to 85% detected once. CDR1 and CDR2 from the germline V gene are SEHNR and FQNEAQ (reference sequence). V lost 2 bases and J lost 4, with 14 bases in between. This CDR3 has 15 residues. The V and J genes are TRBV7-9 and TRBJ1-1; no clear D. This TCR was sampled from a human donor with glioblastoma. The sequencing used blood, collected before dendritic cell vaccination. The CDR3 DNA reads TGTGCCAGCAGCTTAAACCCCGGGAAGGGCACTGAAGCTTTCTTT. This encodes CASSLNPGKGTEAFF.